A single sample is the source of the 23 T cell receptor beta chains below, sequenced in a study of beta chain features in type 1 diabetes. The antigens of these receptors remain unknown. Points from the study as a whole: Significant though moderate, a shortening of TCRB CDR3s appeared in all four CD4+ subsets of Type 1 diabetes patients.

As every portion of the isolated RNA was reverse transcribed, the sequencing read expressed TCRB transcripts. Clones were sequenced by immunoSEQ multiplex PCR, and TCRdb holds only the in-frame ones, with some missing. The sample has roughly 220,000 clones; around 15% are singletons. Sequenced input: naive CD4+ T cells from blood. These receptors were taken from a man aged 25-45 years with type 1 diabetes.

The chain uses TRBV7-2 and TRBJ2-5; D might be TRBD1 or TRBD2, each matching 5 bases. The germline V and J ends were trimmed by 4 bases and 9 bases, with 21 bases remaining between them. Germline V lookup: CDR1 SGHTA, CDR2 FQGNSA. The CDR3 runs 15 residues. CDR3 sequence reads: CASSSSGLPRGPQYF. In DNA, the CDR3 is TGTGCCAGCAGCTCAAGCGGTCTTCCCCGGGGACCCCAGTACTTC. Drawing the rest from reference TRBV7-2 and TRBJ2-5, the complete variable domain is GAGVSQSPSNKVTEKGKDVELRCDPISGHTALYWYRQSLGQGLEFLIYFQGNSAPDKSGLPSDRFSAERTGGSVSTLTIQRTQQEDSAVYLCASSSSGLPRGPQYFGPGTRLLVL.

The V call is TRBV4-1, the J call TRBJ1-1; D not certain. The CDR3 extends over 14 amino acids. Per germline, CDR1 MGHRA and CDR2 YSYEKL. Trimming cost V 1 base and J 1 base, with 7 bases left between them. The CDR3 nucleotides read TGCGCCAGCAGCCAAGGTGGCGGGAACACTGAAGCTTTCTTT. Its protein is CASSQGGGNTEAFF.

V usage is TRBV30 and J usage is TRBJ1-5, with 9 nucleotides matching TRBD1. Germline values: CDR1 GTSNPN, CDR2 SVGIG (reference sequence). Trimming at V came to 1 base and at J to 4 bases, leaving 5 bases not matched to a gene. The CDR3 has 15 amino acids. CDR3 amino acids: CAWSGGQGFNQPQHF. Written as DNA, the CDR3 is TGTGCCTGGAGTGGGGGACAGGGCTTTAATCAGCCCCAGCATTTT. The full variable domain, its missing parts supplied by reference TRBV30 and TRBJ1-5, is SQTIHQWPATLVQPVGSPLSLECTVEGTSNPNLYWYRQAAGRGLQLLFYSVGIGQISSEVPQNLSASRPQDRQFILSSKKLLLSDSGFYLCAWSGGQGFNQPQHFGDGTRLSIL.

The chain couples TRBV4-3 to TRBJ2-5; a possible D gene is TRBD1 (6 bases). V gave up 5 bases and J gave up 5 bases, with 12 bases separating them. The CDR3 runs 13 residues. The germline V gene has CDR1 LGHNA and CDR2 YSLEER. CDR3 sequence reads: CASSFDDRETQYF. CDR3 coding DNA: TGCGCCAGCAGCTTCGATGACAGGGAGACCCAGTACTTC.

This clone was counted a few times. The chain is built from TRBV7-9 and TRBJ2-5; TRBD2 might be the D (6 bases). Germline V gives CDR1 SEHNR, CDR2 FQNEAQ (reference sequence). This CDR3 region has 13 residues. Trimming cost V 5 bases and J 4 bases, with 11 bases left between them. The CDR3: CASSPTGGETQYF. CDR3 nucleotides: TGTGCCAGCAGCCCAACCGGGGGAGAGACCCAGTACTTC. Looking up the rest from reference TRBV7-9 and TRBJ2-5 gives the full variable domain: DTGVSQNPRHKITKRGQNVTFRCDPISEHNRLYWYRQTLGQGPEFLTYFQNEAQLEKSRLLSDRFSAERPKGSFSTLEIQRTEQGDSAMYLCASSPTGGETQYFGPGTRLLVL.

This clone occurred a few times. The genes are TRBV28 and TRBJ2-1; 14 bases match TRBD2. This CDR3 has 15 amino acids. Unmatched junction bases numbered 5, after V lost 4 bases and J lost 9 bases. Germline CDR1 reads MDHEN; CDR2 reads SYDVKM. In nucleotides, the CDR3 is TGTGCCAGCAGTTCCGGGACTAGCGGGAGTCGTGAGCAGTTCTTC. Translating it yields CASSSGTSGSREQFF. Full variable domain (remainder filled in from reference TRBV28 and TRBJ2-1): DVKVTQSSRYLVKRTGEKVFLECVQDMDHENMFWYRQDPGLGLRLIYFSYDVKMKEKGDIPEGYSVSREKKERFSLILESASTNQTSMYLCASSSGTSGSREQFFGPGTRLTVL.

This clone was seen a few times. J is TRBJ2-1 and V is TRBV5-4; no definite D call. The CDR3 runs 12 residues. The V gene's germline CDR1 is SGHNT and CDR2 YYREEE (reference sequence). The V gene lost 0 bases and the J gene lost 6 bases, with 4 bases spanning the gap. CDR3 coding DNA: TGTGCCAGCAGCTTGGACAGCAATGAGCAGTTCTTC. This sequence encodes CASSLDSNEQFF.

The chain uses TRBV29-1 and TRBJ2-1, with 7 bases that match TRBD2. The CDR3 spans 15 residues. The germline V gene has CDR1 SQVTM and CDR2 ANQGSEA. Trimming took 7 bases from V and 12 from J; bases not matched to a gene: 21. CDR3 coding DNA: TGCAGCGGTGCTACTCCGGGACTACCGATAGCCACGCAGTTCTTC. Encoded protein: CSGATPGLPIATQFF.

A note on this clone: Other DNA variants within this sample encode the same CDR3. The J gene is TRBJ2-7, the V gene TRBV29-1; D ambiguous. The CDR3 length is 11 residues. CDR1 and CDR2 (germline): SQVTM, ANQGSEA. The V end lost 4 bases, the J end lost 3 bases, and 7 bases lay between the germline ends. CDR3 nucleotides: TGCAGCGTTGCAGACGGCTACGAGCAGTACTTC. Translating it yields CSVADGYEQYF.

The V call is TRBV28, the J call TRBJ1-2; tentatively, D is TRBD1 (6 bases). Germline V gene lookup returns CDR1 MDHEN and CDR2 SYDVKM. The CDR3 has 14 residues. V lost 1 base to trimming and J lost 4 bases, with 10 bases between them. This chain's CDR3 is CASSLLTGGYGYTF. The CDR3 nucleotides read TGTGCCAGCAGTTTATTGACAGGCGGCTATGGCTACACCTTC.

This chain joins TRBV29-1 and TRBJ2-1; D not certain. Germline CDR1 reads SQVTM; CDR2 reads ANQGSEA. The CDR3 is 13 residues long. V shed 5 bases and J shed 4 bases, with 12 bases lying between them. The CDR3 reads CSVLQTIYNEQFF. DNA for the CDR3: TGCAGCGTTCTTCAGACCATATACAATGAGCAGTTCTTC.

In this sample, this clone turned up a few times. J is TRBJ2-7 and V is TRBV6-6, with D unclear. The V and J ends lost 7 bases and 4 bases respectively, with 11 bases between them. The CDR3 is 12 amino acids. Germline lookup yields CDR1 MNHNY and CDR2 SVGAGI (reference sequence). The CDR3 sequence is CASTPNGYEQYF. The CDR3 DNA follows: TGTGCCAGCACACCGAATGGGTACGAGCAGTACTTC.

This clone has just a few counts. This chain uses TRBV9 with TRBJ2-3; no definite D call. Between the trimmed V and J ends, which lost 3 bases and 6 bases, there was a span of 11 bases. The CDR3 totals 13 residues. Germline V lookup: CDR1 SGDLS, CDR2 YYNGEE. The CDR3 coding sequence is TGTGCCAGCAGCGCCGACCTAGGGGATACGCAGTATTTT. It translates to CASSADLGDTQYF.

This rearrangement joins TRBV27 to TRBJ2-1; 12 positions agree with TRBD2. CDR3 size: 15 residues. CDR1 and CDR2 from the germline V gene are MNHEY and SMNVEV (reference sequence). V trimming: 5 bases; J trimming: 5 bases; junction bases outside the gene matches: 4. The DNA of the CDR3 is TGTGCCAGCAGTCCCCTAGCGGGAGGGGACAATGAGCAGTTCTTC. This translates into CASSPLAGGDNEQFF.

The genes are TRBV29-1 and TRBJ1-4; no clear D. V shed 4 bases and J shed 7 bases, with 13 bases lying between them. The CDR3 is 13 amino acids. Germline V gene sequence: CDR1 SQVTM, CDR2 ANQGSEA. This CDR3 is CSVGNLVTEKLFF. CDR3 bases: TGCAGCGTTGGGAACCTCGTTACTGAAAAACTGTTTTTT.

There are a few counts of this clone. The genes are TRBV15 and TRBJ2-1; 7 positions match TRBD2. Germline V lookup: CDR1 LNHNV, CDR2 YYDKDF (reference sequence). The CDR3 sequence is 14 residues long. With V trimmed by 6 bases and J by 5 bases, 7 bases remained unmatched. The CDR3 region is CATSRREGNNEQFF. The CDR3 DNA follows: TGTGCCACCAGTAGAAGGGAGGGTAACAATGAGCAGTTCTTC.

The table lists this clone with a few counts. The J gene is TRBJ1-2, the V gene TRBV7-3; 7 nucleotides align to TRBD1. V lost 5 bases and J lost 0; bases outside the gene matches: 3. CDR1 is SGHTA and CDR2 is FQGTGA in the germline V gene. CDR3 length equals 14 residues. In DNA, the CDR3 is TGTGCCAGCAGCCCAGGACAGGCTAACTATGGCTACACCTTC. This gives the protein CASSPGQANYGYTF.

This rearrangement joins TRBV28 to TRBJ2-1; D gene uncertain. V dropped 6 bases and J dropped 4 bases, with 10 bases sitting between them. Germline assignment: CDR1 MDHEN and CDR2 SYDVKM. This CDR3 region has 13 residues. The chain's CDR3 is CASSSLEYNEQFF. The CDR3, as DNA: TGTGCCAGCAGCTCATTGGAGTACAATGAGCAGTTCTTC.

A few counts support this clone. The chain combines TRBV28 with TRBJ1-2; TRBD1 matches 7 bases. This CDR3 is built from 13 residues. After removal of 6 bases from V and 1 base from J, the junction contained 2 bases not matched to a gene. Germline V gives CDR1 MDHEN, CDR2 SYDVKM. For the CDR3, the DNA is TGTGCCAGCAGGCCAGGGGGTAACTATGGCTACACCTTC. This sequence encodes CASRPGGNYGYTF.

This clone was detected only a few times. The V call is TRBV18, the J call TRBJ1-5, with D perhaps TRBD1 (5 bases). The V end was cut by 2 bases, the J end by 4 bases, with 15 bases between. The CDR3 has 16 residues. Germline V CDR1 and CDR2: KGHSH, LQKENI. CDR3 DNA: TGTGCCAGCTCACCAATAGGGACGGGCCGTAATCAGCCCCAGCATTTT. Translation: CASSPIGTGRNQPQHF.

The rearrangement links TRBV4-2 to TRBJ1-1; no clear D. Germline V gene lookup returns CDR1 LGHNA and CDR2 YNFKEQ. The CDR3 length is 13 residues. Trimming removed 0 bases from V and 1 base from J, with 3 bases in between. The CDR3 here is CASSQEENTEAFF. The CDR3 coding sequence is TGTGCCAGCAGCCAAGAAGAGAACACTGAAGCTTTCTTT.

The table lists this clone with a few counts. J is TRBJ2-3 and V is TRBV29-1; a possible D gene is TRBD2 (5 bases). V was cut by 6 bases and J by 0 bases, with 13 bases left in between. The germline V gene encodes CDR1 SQVTM and CDR2 ANQGSEA. This CDR3 has 14 residues. In DNA form, the CDR3 reads TGCAGCGTCGTGGAGGCGCTAAGCACAGATACGCAGTATTTT. It encodes CSVVEALSTDTQYF.

In the case of this clone: Within the sample, other DNA sequences also encode this same CDR3. This chain joins TRBV9 and TRBJ2-1; 11 positions match TRBD2. V gave up 3 bases and J gave up 10 bases; unmatched junction bases: 9. CDR3 length: 15 amino acids. Germline CDR1 is SGDLS and CDR2 is YYNGEE. The DNA for the CDR3 is TGTGCCAGCAGCGCTCATAGCGGGAGGGCCGGCGAGCAGTTCTTC. Translating it yields CASSAHSGRAGEQFF.